One sample yielded the 7 T cell receptor beta chains listed below, sequenced in a study of CD8+ T cells in alopecia areata. Reverse transcribed after extraction, RNA yielded cDNA as the sequencing template. Data came from immunoSEQ multiplex PCR; TCRdb stores just in-frame clones and leaves some out. Of approximately 150,000 clones listed, roughly nine tenths are singletons. Documented treatment: oral pan-JAK inhibitor, 5-10 mg twice daily. Sequences were derived from CD8+ T cells sorted from blood, sampled at week 4, from a patient treated with tofacitinib. The receptors shown here come from a human donor with alopecia areata.

The CDR3 bases are TGCGCCAGCAGCGCCGGACAGGGTGTCTACGAGCAGTACTTC. Its protein is CASSAGQGVYEQYF. V is TRBV5-1 and J is TRBJ2-7, with TRBD1 matching 8 bases. There are 14 residues in the CDR3. Losses at the gene ends were 4 bases for V and 3 bases for J; bases not matched to a gene: 6. Germline V gene data show CDR1 as SGHRS and CDR2 as YFSETQ.

J is TRBJ2-3 and V is TRBV7-6; D uncertain. This CDR3 region has 13 residues. In germline, CDR1 is SGHVS, CDR2 FNYEAQ. V dropped 4 bases and J dropped 2 bases, with 7 bases sitting between them. CDR3 residues: CASSSRDTDTQYF. In nucleotides, the CDR3 is TGTGCCAGCAGCTCAAGAGACACAGATACGCAGTATTTT.

A remark on this clone: Other DNA sequences in this sample translate to the same CDR3. The chain recombines TRBV14 with TRBJ2-7, with D uncertain. CDR1 and CDR2 from the germline V gene are SGHDN and FVKESK. The V and J ends lost 4 bases and 3 bases respectively, with 7 bases between them. The CDR3 runs to 12 residues. DNA for the CDR3: TGTGCCAGCAGCCCTGCGAACTACGAGCAGTACTTC. Translation: CASSPANYEQYF.

The rearrangement uses TRBV7-9 and TRBJ2-7, with D uncertain. CDR1 and CDR2 from the germline V gene are SEHNR and FQNEAQ (reference sequence). The length of the CDR3 is 15 residues. V lost 3 bases and J 0 bases, leaving 12 bases between the germline ends. The CDR3 nucleotides are TGTGCCAGCAGCTTTCCACCAAAGGGCTCCTACGAGCAGTACTTC. Its protein is CASSFPPKGSYEQYF.

CDR3 sequence (DNA): TGTGCCAGCAGCTTCCCCGGGCAACACTACGAGCAGTACTTC. Translating gives CASSFPGQHYEQYF. V usage is TRBV7-9 and J usage is TRBJ2-7; D gene ambiguous. CDR1 SEHNR and CDR2 FQNEAQ come from the germline V gene (reference sequence). This CDR3 has 14 residues. Trimming stripped 3 bases from V and 3 bases from J, with 12 bases between.

This chain joins TRBV15 and TRBJ1-2, with D uncertain. Germline loops: CDR1 LNHNV, CDR2 YYDKDF (reference sequence). The CDR3 length is 14 residues. Trimming removed 5 bases at V and 5 bases at J, with 15 bases between. The CDR3 DNA reads as TGTGCCACCAGCGGGTTCAGCTCCGGGTATGGCTACACCTTC. Translating it yields CATSGFSSGYGYTF. Variable domain in full (rest from reference TRBV15 and TRBJ1-2): DAMVIQNPRYQVTQFGKPVTLSCSQTLNHNVMYWYQQKSSQAPKLLFHYYDKDFNNEADTPDNFQSRRPNTSFCFLDIRSPGLGDTAMYLCATSGFSSGYGYTFGSGTRLTVV.

V gene TRBV11-2 combines with J gene TRBJ2-3, with TRBD2 matching over 10 bases. V lost 5 bases and J lost 3; bases outside the gene matches: 2. Germline V gives CDR1 SGHAT, CDR2 FQNNGV. This CDR3 spans 14 amino acids. The chain's CDR3 is CASSLTSGTDTQYF. For the CDR3, the DNA is TGTGCCAGCAGCCTGACTAGCGGGACAGATACGCAGTATTTT.